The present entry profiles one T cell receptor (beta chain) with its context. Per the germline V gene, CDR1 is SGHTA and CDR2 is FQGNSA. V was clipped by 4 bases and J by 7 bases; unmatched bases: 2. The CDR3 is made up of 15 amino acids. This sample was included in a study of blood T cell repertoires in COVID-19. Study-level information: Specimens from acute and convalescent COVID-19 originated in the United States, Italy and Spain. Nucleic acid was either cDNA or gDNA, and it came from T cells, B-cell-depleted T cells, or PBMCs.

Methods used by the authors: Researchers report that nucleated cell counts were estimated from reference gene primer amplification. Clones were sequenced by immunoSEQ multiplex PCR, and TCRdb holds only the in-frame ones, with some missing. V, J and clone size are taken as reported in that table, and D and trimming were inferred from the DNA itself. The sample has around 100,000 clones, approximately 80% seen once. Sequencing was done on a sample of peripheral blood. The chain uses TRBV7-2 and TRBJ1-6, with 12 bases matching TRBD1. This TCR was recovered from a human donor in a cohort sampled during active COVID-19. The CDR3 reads CASSSGTGGNSPLHF. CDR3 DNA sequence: TGTGCCAGCAGCTCTGGGACAGGGGGCAATTCACCCCTCCACTTT.